These 25 T cell receptor beta chains came from one sample sequenced in a study of human thymus T cells. TCRdb keeps only in-frame clones here, not all; method: immunoSEQ multiplex PCR. Of some 78,000 clones in the sample, around 96% were seen once. During corrective heart surgery, resections were taken, and the thymus tissue came from them. Material: thymus tissue. These TCRs come from a boy less than two years old with a congenital heart defect but otherwise immunologically healthy.

About this clone itself: At one boundary the junction diverges from the germline segment, which might be a read error. The V gene is TRBV7-9, the J gene TRBJ1-3, with D perhaps TRBD1 (6 bases). The CDR3 spans 14 residues. Germline V gene sequence: CDR1 SEHNR, CDR2 FQNEAQ (reference sequence). The CDR3 spells CASSDLGTDSYRNF. CDR3 nucleotide sequence: TGTGCCAGCAGCGACTTAGGGACGGACAGTTATCGAAATTTT.

J is TRBJ1-2 and V is TRBV11-2, with 8 bases matching TRBD1. Germline trimming cut 0 bases from V and 5 bases from J; bases unmatched to any gene: 14. The V gene's germline CDR1 is SGHAT and CDR2 FQNNGV. CDR3 size: 18 residues. This CDR3 reads CASSLEKGGQGKAYGYTF. CDR3 sequence (DNA): TGTGCCAGCAGCTTAGAGAAAGGAGGACAGGGAAAGGCTTATGGCTACACCTTC.

The gene calls are TRBV29-1 and TRBJ2-7; perhaps TRBD2 as D (5 bases). The length of the CDR3 is 11 residues. The V end lost 8 bases, the J end lost 0 bases, and 8 bases lay between the germline ends. Germline V gives CDR1 SQVTM, CDR2 ANQGSEA. The CDR3 DNA reads TGCAGCCCTGGGAGCTCCTACGAGCAGTACTTC. This encodes CSPGSSYEQYF.

The V gene is TRBV20-1, the J gene TRBJ2-2, with D possibly TRBD2 on 5 matching bases. The CDR3 is 11 residues long. V was cut by 7 bases and J by 11 bases, with 14 bases left in between. Per germline, CDR1 DFQATT and CDR2 SNEGSKA (reference sequence). CDR3 DNA sequence: TGCAGTGTTTTAGGACTCTCCGAGCTGTTTTTT. This gives the protein CSVLGLSELFF.

The chain is built from TRBV4-3 and TRBJ2-2; 9 bases align to TRBD1. V lost 3 bases, J lost 1 base, and 3 bases stayed unmatched. Germline assignment: CDR1 LGHNA and CDR2 YSLEER. The CDR3 contains 16 residues. The chain's CDR3 is CASSQWGQGNTGELFF. The CDR3 DNA follows: TGCGCCAGCAGCCAGTGGGGACAGGGGAACACCGGGGAGCTGTTTTTT.

This chain connects TRBV4-1 to TRBJ1-1, with TRBD1 matching over 11 bases. CDR1 is MGHRA, CDR2 YSYEKL, per germline. There are 19 residues in the CDR3. The V gene end was trimmed by 2 bases and the J gene end by 4 bases; junction bases not matched to a gene: 15. The CDR3 here is CASSQKIGQGASDGTEAFF. CDR3 sequence (DNA): TGCGCCAGCAGCCAAAAGATAGGACAGGGGGCATCCGACGGCACTGAAGCTTTCTTT.

The chain recombines TRBV7-2 with TRBJ1-5; D unresolved. V gave up 1 base and J gave up 7 bases, with 8 bases separating them. CDR1 and CDR2 (germline): SGHTA, FQGNSA. There are 13 residues in the CDR3. CDR3 in DNA: TGTGCCAGCAGCTTAGACCCCGGGCAGCCCCAGCATTTT. Amino acid sequence: CASSLDPGQPQHF.

This sequence joins TRBV5-4 and TRBJ1-4, with D possibly being TRBD1 (6 bases). Trimming took off 3 bases at V and 7 bases at J, with 25 bases between the two ends. The CDR3 consists of 18 residues. Germline CDR1 and CDR2: SGHNT and YYREEE (reference sequence). The CDR3 reads CASSWLRFTGRNFEKLFF. The DNA for the CDR3 is TGTGCCAGCAGCTGGTTGCGCTTCACAGGGAGGAATTTTGAAAAACTGTTTTTT.

The chain carries TRBV4-1 and TRBJ2-3; 7 nucleotides agree with TRBD1. Per the germline V gene, CDR1 is MGHRA and CDR2 is YSYEKL. J gave up 0 bases and V 5 bases, and 8 bases lay outside the gene matches. CDR3 length: 16 amino acids. CDR3 bases: TGCGCCAGCAGCTTTTTCGGGACAGCGAGCACAGATACGCAGTATTTT. As protein: CASSFFGTASTDTQYF.

This sequence joins TRBV30 and TRBJ2-1; no clear D. CDR1 and CDR2 (germline): GTSNPN, SVGIG (reference sequence). This CDR3 contains 14 residues. V lost 1 base and J 6 bases, leaving 13 bases between the germline ends. Here the CDR3 reads CAWSDRSKRNEQFF. The CDR3 nucleotides read TGTGCCTGGAGTGACCGTTCGAAGCGCAATGAGCAGTTCTTC.

The rearrangement uses TRBV7-3 and TRBJ2-3; possibly TRBD2 for D (6 bases). The V gene's germline CDR1 is SGHTA and CDR2 FQGTGA. The CDR3 runs 16 residues. The ends were cut back, 3 bases at V and 7 bases at J, with 20 bases in the middle. The CDR3 region is CASSFSAEHRGNTQYF. The CDR3 DNA reads TGTGCCAGCAGCTTTTCAGCAGAGCACCGGGGGAATACGCAGTATTTT.

In its sample, this clone was seen once. The V gene is TRBV2, the J gene TRBJ1-1; D uncertain. V was trimmed by 8 bases and J by 1 base, leaving 11 bases between them. Germline CDR1 is SNHLY and CDR2 is FYNNEI. The CDR3 contains 13 residues. CDR3 in DNA: TGTGCCAGCCCCGGCGGAAAGAACACTGAAGCTTTCTTT. This codes for CASPGGKNTEAFF.

The chain employs TRBV6-5 and TRBJ1-2, with 8 nucleotides matching TRBD1. Trimming removed 2 bases from V and 4 bases from J; junction bases left unmatched: 9. Germline lookup yields CDR1 MNHEY and CDR2 SVGAGI. The CDR3 is made up of 16 amino acids. The CDR3 loop is CASSYHRRTGPYGYTF. The CDR3 nucleotides read TGTGCCAGCAGTTACCACCGACGGACAGGGCCCTATGGCTACACCTTC.

V is TRBV2 and J is TRBJ1-1; no clear D. The CDR3 runs 11 residues. V was trimmed by 6 bases and J by 6 bases, leaving 8 bases between them. Per germline, CDR1 SNHLY and CDR2 FYNNEI. CDR3 nucleotide sequence: TGTGCCAGCAGGAACCGGGCTGAAGCTTTCTTT. Translated, it gives CASRNRAEAFF.

V gene TRBV6-8 combines with J gene TRBJ2-7; the D gene is possibly TRBD2 (5 bases). Germline CDR1 and CDR2: MNHGY and SAAAGT. This CDR3 has 13 residues. Trimming removed 5 bases at V and 5 bases at J, with 13 bases between. The CDR3 DNA sequence: TGTGCCAGCAGTCCCGCGTGGGGAGACGAGCAGTACTTC. Residues: CASSPAWGDEQYF.

The rearrangement uses TRBV10-3 and TRBJ2-3, with D maybe TRBD2 (7 bases). Germline V gives CDR1 ENHRY, CDR2 SYGVKD. V dropped 6 bases and J dropped 2 bases, with 21 bases sitting between them. The CDR3 is 17 amino acids. The CDR3 nucleotides are TGTGCCATCAGCCAATTTTTGGCGGGGGCTTTCACAGATACGCAGTATTTT. Translated, it gives CAISQFLAGAFTDTQYF.

The J gene is TRBJ1-2, the V gene TRBV14; D is perhaps TRBD1 (5 bases). This CDR3 has 16 residues. The V gene lost 6 bases and the J gene lost 0 bases, with 17 bases spanning the gap. Germline loops: CDR1 SGHDN, CDR2 FVKESK. The CDR3 DNA reads as TGTGCCAGCAGTCGCAGGGCCGGGGGTCCTAACTATGGCTACACCTTC. Its protein is CASSRRAGGPNYGYTF.

The chain is built from TRBV6-1 and TRBJ2-7; D not certain. Per the germline V gene, CDR1 is MNHNS and CDR2 is SASEGT. The length of the CDR3 is 13 residues. The V end lost 6 bases, the J end lost 2 bases, and 11 bases lay between the germline ends. The CDR3 sequence: CASRTSRPYEQYF. DNA of the CDR3: TGTGCCAGCAGAACCTCACGGCCCTACGAGCAGTACTTC.

The V and J genes are TRBV6-1 and TRBJ2-7, with 7 positions matching TRBD1. The CDR3 totals 13 residues. Germline assignment: CDR1 MNHNS and CDR2 SASEGT. With 3 bases clipped from V and 5 bases from J, the junction kept 4 bases outside the gene matches. In DNA, the CDR3 is TGTGCCAGCAGTGATATAGGGGGCCACGAGCAGTACTTC. This sequence encodes CASSDIGGHEQYF.

The chain combines TRBV6-1 with TRBJ2-7; D gene uncertain. In germline, CDR1 is MNHNS, CDR2 SASEGT. The CDR3 runs 15 residues. Trimming shortened V by 3 bases and J by 6 bases, and 18 bases separated the two germline ends. The chain's CDR3 is CASSDSTVPPSEQYF. For the CDR3, the DNA is TGTGCCAGCAGTGACTCGACGGTACCCCCATCCGAGCAGTACTTC.

V and J are TRBV25-1 and TRBJ2-5; D might be TRBD2 (6 bases). CDR1 MGHDK and CDR2 SYGVNS come from the germline V gene. This CDR3 has 15 amino acids. Trimming pared 5 bases from V and 2 bases from J, leaving 15 bases between. The CDR3 nucleotides read TGTGCCAGCAGTAAAGAGACGGGGGAGCAAGAGACCCAGTACTTC. Protein: CASSKETGEQETQYF.

The chain employs TRBV7-9 and TRBJ2-5; no clear D gene. The V gene lost 1 base and the J gene lost 5 bases, with 20 bases spanning the gap. Germline CDR1 and CDR2: SEHNR and FQNEAQ (reference sequence). The CDR3 totals 17 residues. CDR3 loop: CASSLVSPLGPRETQYF. The CDR3 nucleotides read TGTGCCAGCAGCTTAGTCTCGCCCCTTGGCCCGCGGGAGACCCAGTACTTC.

The genes are TRBV20-1 and TRBJ1-2; D is unclear. Trimming stripped 1 base from V and 9 bases from J, with 9 bases between. The CDR3 consists of 11 residues. The germline CDR1 and CDR2 sequences are DFQATT and SNEGSKA (reference sequence). The CDR3 region has the DNA TGCAGTGCTAGAGGGGAAAGTTGCTACACCTTC. Residues: CSARGESCYTF.

The rearrangement uses TRBV4-1 and TRBJ1-1; D not resolved. Between the trimmed V and J ends, which lost 1 base and 8 bases, there was a span of 5 bases. Germline assignment: CDR1 MGHRA and CDR2 YSYEKL. The CDR3 extends over 11 amino acids. In DNA, the CDR3 is TGCGCCAGCAGCCAAGCGGGGGAAGCTTTCTTT. Amino acids: CASSQAGEAFF.

As concerns this clone: Mismatch with germline at one junction end may stem from a read error. The gene calls are TRBV7-7 and TRBJ2-2, with 7 bases aligning to TRBD2. CDR1 SSHAT and CDR2 FNYEAQ come from the germline V gene (reference sequence). This CDR3 has 21 residues. CDR3 in DNA: TGTGCTAGCAGTCCCCTCGAGAATGGGGGTAGCGGGCCTCGAGGCACCGGGGAGCTGTTTTTT. It encodes CASSPLENGGSGPRGTGELFF.